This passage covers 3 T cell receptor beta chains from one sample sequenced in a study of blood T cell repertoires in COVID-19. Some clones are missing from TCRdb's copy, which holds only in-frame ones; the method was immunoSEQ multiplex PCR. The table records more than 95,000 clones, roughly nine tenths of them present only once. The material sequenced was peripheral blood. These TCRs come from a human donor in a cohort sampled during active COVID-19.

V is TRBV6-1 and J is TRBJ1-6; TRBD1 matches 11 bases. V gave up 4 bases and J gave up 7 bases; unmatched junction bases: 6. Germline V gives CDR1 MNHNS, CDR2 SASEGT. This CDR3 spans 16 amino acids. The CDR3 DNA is TGTGCCAGCAGTGCACGGACAGGGGGCACGAATTCACCCCTCCACTTT. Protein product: CASSARTGGTNSPLHF.

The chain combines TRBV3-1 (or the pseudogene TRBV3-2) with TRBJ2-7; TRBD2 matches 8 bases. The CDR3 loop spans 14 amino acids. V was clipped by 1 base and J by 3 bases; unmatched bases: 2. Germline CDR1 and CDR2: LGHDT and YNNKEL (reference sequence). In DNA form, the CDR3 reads TGTGCCAGCAGCCAAGCCAGCGGGGGCTACGAGCAGTACTTC. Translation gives CASSQASGGYEQYF.

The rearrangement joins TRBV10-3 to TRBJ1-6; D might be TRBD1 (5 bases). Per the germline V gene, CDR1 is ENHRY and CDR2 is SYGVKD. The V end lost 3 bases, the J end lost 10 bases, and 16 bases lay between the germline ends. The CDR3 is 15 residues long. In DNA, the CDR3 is TGTGCCATCAGTGAAGGGTCAGGGATCGGATCACCCCTCCACTTT. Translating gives CAISEGSGIGSPLHF.